Listed here are 2 T cell receptor beta chains from one sample, sequenced in a study of T cell repertoires in urothelial bladder cancer. Libraries were prepared by immunoSEQ multiplex PCR; TCRdb keeps only in-frame clonotypes and omits some of them. The table has around 12,000 clones, 68% seen once. The sequenced sample was tumor-infiltrating cells from bladder cancer. These receptors came from a human donor with a benign inflammatory bladder lesion.

V gene TRBV30 combines with J gene TRBJ1-2; a weak D match, TRBD1 (5 bases). CDR1 is GTSNPN, CDR2 SVGIG, per germline (reference sequence). Trimming cost V 8 bases and J 2 bases, with 15 bases left between them. This CDR3 is 13 amino acids long. This CDR3 reads CALRAGSNYGYTF. In DNA, the CDR3 is TGTGCCCTACGGGCAGGGTCGAACTATGGCTACACCTTC.

V is TRBV4-1 and J is TRBJ1-2; no clear D gene. The CDR3 covers 14 residues. Germline values: CDR1 MGHRA, CDR2 YSYEKL. The V end was cut by 0 bases, the J end by 6 bases, with 11 bases between. CDR3 protein: CASSQDPQTHGYTF. The CDR3 DNA reads TGCGCCAGCAGCCAAGATCCCCAGACCCATGGCTACACCTTC.